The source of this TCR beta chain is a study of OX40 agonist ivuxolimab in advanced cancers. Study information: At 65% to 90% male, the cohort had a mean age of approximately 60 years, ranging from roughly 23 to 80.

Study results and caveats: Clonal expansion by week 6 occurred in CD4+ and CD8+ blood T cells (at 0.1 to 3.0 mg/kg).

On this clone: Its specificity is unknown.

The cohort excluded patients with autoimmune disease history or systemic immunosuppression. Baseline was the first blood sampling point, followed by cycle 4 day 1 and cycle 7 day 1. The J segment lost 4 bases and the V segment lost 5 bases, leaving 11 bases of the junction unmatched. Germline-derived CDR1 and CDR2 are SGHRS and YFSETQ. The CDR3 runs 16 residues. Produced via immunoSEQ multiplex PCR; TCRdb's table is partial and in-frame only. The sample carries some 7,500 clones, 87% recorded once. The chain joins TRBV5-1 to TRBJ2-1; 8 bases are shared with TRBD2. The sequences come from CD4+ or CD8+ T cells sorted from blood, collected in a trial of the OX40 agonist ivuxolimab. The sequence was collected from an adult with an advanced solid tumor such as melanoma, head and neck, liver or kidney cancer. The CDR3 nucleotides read TGCGCCAGCAGGGGGGAGGCTAGCGGGCGGTACAATGAGCAGTTCTTC. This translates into CASRGEASGRYNEQFF.